This TCR beta chain was identified in a study of beta chain features in type 1 diabetes. Looked up from germline, CDR1 is SGHRS and CDR2 is YFSETQ. Trimming cost V 0 bases and J 4 bases, with 13 bases left between them. This CDR3 comprises 16 residues. A few counts support this clone. The sequenced template was cDNA made from the entire isolated RNA. TCRdb keeps only in-frame clones here, not all; method: immunoSEQ multiplex PCR. The sample comprises some 240,000 clones, roughly a tenth of which are singletons, and about 1.2% rests with the top ten. The gene calls are TRBV5-1 and TRBJ1-4; no reliable D call. Source material: central memory CD4+ T cells from blood. This receptor was taken from a man younger than 35 in good health. The CDR3 region is CASSLGPGTLNEKLFF. DNA for the CDR3: TGCGCCAGCAGCTTGGGCCCAGGAACCCTTAATGAAAAACTGTTTTTT.